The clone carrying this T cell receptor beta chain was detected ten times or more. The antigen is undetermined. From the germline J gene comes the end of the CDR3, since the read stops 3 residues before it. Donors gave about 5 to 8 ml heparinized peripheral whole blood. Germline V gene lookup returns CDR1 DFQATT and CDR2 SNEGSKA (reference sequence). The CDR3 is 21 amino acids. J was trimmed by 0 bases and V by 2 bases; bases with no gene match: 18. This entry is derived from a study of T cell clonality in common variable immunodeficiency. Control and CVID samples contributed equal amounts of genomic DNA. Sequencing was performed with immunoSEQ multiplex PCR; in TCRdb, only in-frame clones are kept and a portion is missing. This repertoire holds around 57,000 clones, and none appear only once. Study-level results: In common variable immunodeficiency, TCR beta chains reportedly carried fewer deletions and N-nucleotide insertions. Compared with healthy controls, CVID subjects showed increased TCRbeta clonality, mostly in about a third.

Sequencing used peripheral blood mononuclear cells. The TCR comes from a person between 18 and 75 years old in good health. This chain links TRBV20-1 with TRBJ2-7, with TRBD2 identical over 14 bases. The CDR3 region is CSARWTSGRSKTLPSSYEQYF. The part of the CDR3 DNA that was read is TGCAGTGCTAGATGGACTAGCGGGAGGTCCAAAACCTTGCCAAGCTCCTACGAG.